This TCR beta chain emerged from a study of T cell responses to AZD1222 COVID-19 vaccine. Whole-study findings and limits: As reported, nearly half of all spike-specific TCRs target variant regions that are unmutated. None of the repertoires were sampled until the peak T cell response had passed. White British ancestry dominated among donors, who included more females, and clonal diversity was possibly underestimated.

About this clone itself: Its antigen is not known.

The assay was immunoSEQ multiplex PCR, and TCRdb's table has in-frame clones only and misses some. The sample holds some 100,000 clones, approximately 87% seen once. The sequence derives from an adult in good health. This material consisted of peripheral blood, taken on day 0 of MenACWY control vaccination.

The CDR3 DNA follows: TGTGCCAGCAGGGACGGGACTAGCGGGAGTTCGGTCCACGAGCAGTACTTC. Its protein is CASRDGTSGSSVHEQYF. The chain combines TRBV5-5 with TRBJ2-7; 14 bases align to TRBD2. CDR3 size: 17 residues. Germline CDR1 is SGHKS and CDR2 is YYEKEE (reference sequence). After removal of 5 bases from V and 5 bases from J, the junction contained 12 bases not matched to a gene.